One T cell receptor (beta chain) is described in this entry. Its specificity is unknown. This record belongs to a study of cytomegalovirus exposure and HLA in healthy donors. Findings and limits, study-wide: It was only CMV serostatus that was available as immune exposure information. In a later analysis, a genetic analysis reported fewer productive-TCR N-insertions in an Asian-associated ancestry cluster than the cohort average.

Nominally healthy donors were sampled, though unrecorded immune exposures were likely. V lost 4 bases to trimming and J lost 0 bases; unmatched junction nucleotides: 2. The length of the CDR3 is 14 residues. Germline V gene lookup returns CDR1 SGHTA and CDR2 FQGTGA. The PCR ran on 60 Vbeta and 13 Jbeta primers. Data came from immunoSEQ multiplex PCR; TCRdb stores just in-frame clones and leaves some out. The data hold under 250,000 clones, with about 72% observed a single time. The rearrangement uses TRBV7-3 and TRBJ1-1; 7 bases are a match to TRBD1. Sequenced material: PBMCs. This clonotype was obtained from a male donor in good health and CMV-seronegative. CDR3 in DNA: TGTGCCAGCAGCTCACAGGGGATGAACACTGAAGCTTTCTTT. This translates into CASSSQGMNTEAFF.